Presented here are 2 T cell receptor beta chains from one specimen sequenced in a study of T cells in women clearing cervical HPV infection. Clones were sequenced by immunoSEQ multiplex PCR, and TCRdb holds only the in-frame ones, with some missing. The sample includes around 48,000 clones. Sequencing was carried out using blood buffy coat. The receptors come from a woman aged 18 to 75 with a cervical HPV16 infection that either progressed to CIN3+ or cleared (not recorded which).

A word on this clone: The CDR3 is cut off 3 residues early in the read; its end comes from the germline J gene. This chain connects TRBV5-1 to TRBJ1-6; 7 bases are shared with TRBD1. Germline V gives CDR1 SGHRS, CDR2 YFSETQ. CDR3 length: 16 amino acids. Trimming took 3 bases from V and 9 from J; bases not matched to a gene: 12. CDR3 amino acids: CASSSSSGTVGSPLHF. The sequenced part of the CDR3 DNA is TGCGCCAGCAGCTCCTCCTCCGGGACAGTCGGTTCACCC.

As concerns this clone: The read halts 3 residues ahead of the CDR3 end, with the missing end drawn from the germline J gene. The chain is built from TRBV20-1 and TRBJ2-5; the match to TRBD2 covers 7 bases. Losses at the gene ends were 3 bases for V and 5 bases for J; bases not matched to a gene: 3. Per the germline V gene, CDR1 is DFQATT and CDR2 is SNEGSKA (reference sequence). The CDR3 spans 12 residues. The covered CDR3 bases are TGCAGTGCTAGGGTCGGGGGGGAGACC. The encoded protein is CSARVGGET. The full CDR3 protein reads CSARVGGETQYF.